These 16 T cell receptor beta chains were all obtained from the same sample, sequenced in a study of cytomegalovirus exposure and HLA in healthy donors. It was with 60 Vbeta and 13 Jbeta primers that the PCR ran. Produced via immunoSEQ multiplex PCR; TCRdb's table is partial and in-frame only. The sample records around 130,000 clones, 81% being singletons. Material for sequencing was PBMCs. The receptors stem from a woman aged 40 to 50 in good health and CMV-seronegative.

V usage is TRBV13 and J usage is TRBJ2-1; TRBD2 agrees at 8 bases. J was trimmed by 5 bases and V by 4 bases; bases with no gene match: 1. This CDR3 region has 13 residues. Germline CDR1 PRHDT, CDR2 FYEKMQ (reference sequence). The CDR3 is CASSSTSDNEQFF. CDR3 nucleotides: TGTGCCAGCAGCTCGACTAGCGACAATGAGCAGTTCTTC.

The genes are TRBV2 and TRBJ2-4; TRBD2 matches 7 bases. V shed 4 bases and J 0 bases; nucleotides not matched to a gene: 3. The CDR3 is made up of 15 amino acids. The germline V gene has CDR1 SNHLY and CDR2 FYNNEI. DNA for the CDR3: TGTGCCAGCAGTGGCGGGGGTTCAGCCAAAAACATTCAGTACTTC. The encoded protein is CASSGGGSAKNIQYF.

This chain uses TRBV7-2 with TRBJ2-1; perhaps TRBD1 as D (6 bases). The V gene lost 1 base and the J gene lost 6 bases, with 16 bases spanning the gap. CDR1 is SGHTA, CDR2 FQGNSA, per germline. CDR3 length: 16 amino acids. The chain's CDR3 is CASSLGVQGIGNEQFF. CDR3 nucleotides: TGTGCCAGCAGCTTAGGGGTCCAGGGGATCGGCAATGAGCAGTTCTTC.

V usage is TRBV14 and J usage is TRBJ2-5; TRBD2 is a possible D gene (6 bases). The CDR3 covers 16 residues. Trimming left V 3 bases short and J 2 bases short, with 16 bases between. Germline V gene sequence: CDR1 SGHDN, CDR2 FVKESK. The CDR3 nucleotides read TGTGCCAGCAGCCAGACTAGAAAGAGGTTGCAAGAGACCCAGTACTTC. Translating gives CASSQTRKRLQETQYF.

This rearrangement joins TRBV4-2 to TRBJ2-5; D perhaps matches TRBD2 (6 bases). The CDR3 runs 15 residues. The germline CDR1 and CDR2 sequences are LGHNA and YNFKEQ. Trimming cost V 4 bases and J 4 bases, with 16 bases left between them. CDR3 nucleotide sequence: TGTGCCAGCAGCCGAGCAGGAGGGCAAGGAGAGACCCAGTACTTC. Protein sequence: CASSRAGGQGETQYF.

The J gene is TRBJ1-5, the V gene TRBV7-7; a weak D match, TRBD1 (6 bases). Germline V gene sequence: CDR1 SSHAT, CDR2 FNYEAQ (reference sequence). The CDR3 sequence is 17 residues long. The DNA for the CDR3 is TGTGCTAGGACCTACCGTGGCTTCCAGAGGGGGAATCAGCCCCAGCATTTT. The encoded protein is CARTYRGFQRGNQPQHF.

V is TRBV19 and J is TRBJ1-2, with unresolved D. The CDR3 spans 15 residues. V gave up 7 bases and J gave up 0 bases, with 15 bases separating them. Germline V CDR1 and CDR2: LNHDA, SQIVND (reference sequence). The CDR3 region has the DNA TGTGCCAGTACGGCGGATGGCCTAGCTAACTATGGCTACACCTTC. Its translation: CASTADGLANYGYTF. Full variable domain (missing parts from reference TRBV19 and TRBJ1-2): DGGITQSPKYLFRKEGQNVTLSCEQNLNHDAMYWYRQDPGQGLRLIYYSQIVNDFQKGDIAEGYSVSREKKESFPLTVTSAQKNPTAFYLCASTADGLANYGYTFGSGTRLTVV.

This clone was seen only once. The J gene is TRBJ2-2, the V gene TRBV9; D remains unclear. Germline CDR1 reads SGDLS; CDR2 reads YYNGEE. The CDR3 length is 14 residues. Trimming took off 1 base at V and 4 bases at J, with 8 bases between the two ends. The CDR3 region is CASSVSPITGELFF. Written as DNA, the CDR3 is TGTGCCAGCAGCGTAAGCCCAATCACCGGGGAGCTGTTTTTT.

This clone was seen a single time. The chain carries TRBV28 and TRBJ2-7; 7 bases line up with TRBD2. The CDR3 spans 16 residues. Germline loops: CDR1 MDHEN, CDR2 SYDVKM. V was pared by 4 bases and J by 7 bases, with 16 bases of the junction left unmatched. The CDR3 coding sequence is TGTGCCAGCAGTTCCCCGTCAGCGGGAATGAGAGGAGAGCAGTACTTC. Its protein is CASSSPSAGMRGEQYF. Full variable domain (remainder filled in from reference TRBV28 and TRBJ2-7): DVKVTQSSRYLVKRTGEKVFLECVQDMDHENMFWYRQDPGLGLRLIYFSYDVKMKEKGDIPEGYSVSREKKERFSLILESASTNQTSMYLCASSSPSAGMRGEQYFGPGTRLTVT.

The chain links TRBV6-1 to TRBJ2-1, with unresolved D. This CDR3 is built from 11 residues. Germline values: CDR1 MNHNS, CDR2 SASEGT. V was pared by 7 bases and J by 4 bases, with 5 bases between. The DNA for the CDR3 is TGTGCCAGCAACTTTTACAATGAGCAGTTCTTC. Protein sequence: CASNFYNEQFF.

For this clone: The sample contains more than one DNA sequence encoding this CDR3. The J gene is TRBJ1-3, the V gene TRBV4-2; no firm D call. The CDR3 contains 16 residues. The germline gives CDR1 LGHNA, CDR2 YNFKEQ. V lost 0 bases and J 1 base, leaving 10 bases between the germline ends. DNA of the CDR3: TGTGCCAGCAGCCAAGACCACTCGGGTTCTGGAAACACCATATATTTT. This translates into CASSQDHSGSGNTIYF.

This clone is a singleton in its sample. The CDR3 bases are TGTGCCAGCACCTATTCCTGGACAGGGGTTTATGGCTACACCTTC. Its translation: CASTYSWTGVYGYTF. J is TRBJ1-2 and V is TRBV6-6, with 9 nucleotides matching TRBD1. Germline values: CDR1 MNHNY, CDR2 SVGAGI (reference sequence). V gave up 7 bases and J gave up 5 bases; unmatched junction bases: 11. The CDR3 has 15 residues.

CDR3 nucleotide sequence: TGTGCCAGCAGCCTCGCGACTAGCGGAAGCACAGATACGCAGTATTTT. It yields the protein CASSLATSGSTDTQYF. This rearrangement joins TRBV7-9 to TRBJ2-3, with 9 bases that match TRBD2. The CDR3 sequence is 16 residues long. V was pared by 5 bases and J by 0 bases, with 6 bases of the junction left unmatched. Germline-derived CDR1 and CDR2 are SEHNR and FQNEAQ (reference sequence).

This chain uses TRBV7-3 with TRBJ2-7; D possibly corresponds to TRBD2 (7 bases). The V end was cut by 5 bases, the J end by 6 bases, with 20 bases between. The CDR3 spans 15 residues. Germline values: CDR1 SGHTA, CDR2 FQGTGA. The DNA of the CDR3 is TGTGCCAGCAGCCTTAGTCCGGGGGGCCAGATCGAGCAGTACTTC. Translated: CASSLSPGGQIEQYF.

Only one count was recorded for this clone. The rearrangement uses TRBV9 and TRBJ2-2; unclear D gene. Germline V gene lookup returns CDR1 SGDLS and CDR2 YYNGEE. The CDR3 runs to 15 residues. Trimming took off 0 bases at V and 6 bases at J, with 12 bases between the two ends. CDR3 in DNA: TGTGCCAGCAGCGTAGTGGCAGTGGGCGCCGGGGAGCTGTTTTTT. Its protein is CASSVVAVGAGELFF.

V and J are TRBV6-5 and TRBJ2-2; 8 nucleotides agree with TRBD1. The CDR3 has 14 amino acids. Trimming at V came to 6 bases and at J to 3 bases, leaving 3 bases not matched to a gene. CDR1 MNHEY and CDR2 SVGAGI come from the germline V gene. CDR3 in DNA: TGTGCCAGCAGCAGGGGGCAGTACACCGGGGAGCTGTTTTTT. Protein: CASSRGQYTGELFF.